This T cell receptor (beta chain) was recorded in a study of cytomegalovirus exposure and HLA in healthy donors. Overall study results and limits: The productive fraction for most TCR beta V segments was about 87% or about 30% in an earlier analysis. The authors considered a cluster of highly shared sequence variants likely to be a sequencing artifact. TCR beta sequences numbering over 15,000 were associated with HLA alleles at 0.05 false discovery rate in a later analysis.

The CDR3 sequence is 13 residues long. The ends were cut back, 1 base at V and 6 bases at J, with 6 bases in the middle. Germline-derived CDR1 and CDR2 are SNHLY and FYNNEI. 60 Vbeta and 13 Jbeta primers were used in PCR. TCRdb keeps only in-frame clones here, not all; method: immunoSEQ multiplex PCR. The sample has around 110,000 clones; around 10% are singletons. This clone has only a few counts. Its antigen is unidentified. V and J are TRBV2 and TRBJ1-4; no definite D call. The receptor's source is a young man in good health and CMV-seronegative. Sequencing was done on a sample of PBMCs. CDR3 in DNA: TGTGCCAGCAGTGAAGTTACTCATGAAAAACTGTTTTTT. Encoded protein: CASSEVTHEKLFF.